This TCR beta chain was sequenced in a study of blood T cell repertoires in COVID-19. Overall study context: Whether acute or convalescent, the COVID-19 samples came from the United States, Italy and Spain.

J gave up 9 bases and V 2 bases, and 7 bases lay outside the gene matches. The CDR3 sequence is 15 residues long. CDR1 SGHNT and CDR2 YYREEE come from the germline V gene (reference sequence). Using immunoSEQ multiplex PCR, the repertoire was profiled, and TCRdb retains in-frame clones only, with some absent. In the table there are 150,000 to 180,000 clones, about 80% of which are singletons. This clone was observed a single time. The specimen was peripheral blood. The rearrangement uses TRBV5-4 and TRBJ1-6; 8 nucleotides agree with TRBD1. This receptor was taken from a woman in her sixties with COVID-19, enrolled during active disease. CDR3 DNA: TGTGCCAGCAGCTTACAGGGGGTATTCGGTTCACCCCTCCACTTT. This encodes CASSLQGVFGSPLHF.